The 27 T cell receptor beta chains below come from one sample, sequenced in a study of cytomegalovirus exposure and HLA in healthy donors (dated by TCRdb to 2016 to 2017). Library preparation used the immunoSEQ multiplex PCR assay. For the multiplex PCR, a mixture combining 60 forward primers for TCR Vbeta segments and 13 reverse primers for TCR Jbeta segments was used. TCRdb retrieved this table from immuneACCESS and kept in-frame rearrangements only. Not all clones are present; in checked studies, unresolved V genes account for under half, and no reason is known for the remainder. The sample yields about 120,000 clones; approximately 74% were counted once. The ten biggest clones cover approximately 7.8% of the sample. Specimen: PBMCs. The receptors derive from a male donor in good health and CMV-seronegative.

V gene TRBV28 combines with J gene TRBJ2-5; possibly TRBD1 for D (5 bases). Matching the DNA end better, TRBJ2-7 makes the J call doubtful. Germline-derived CDR1 and CDR2 are MDHEN and SYDVKM. The CDR3 is 13 amino acids. CDR3 bases: TGTGCCAGCAGCCGACAGTCCTCCTACGAGCAGTACTTC. Translation: CASSRQSSYEQYF.

The rearrangement uses TRBV6-6 and TRBJ2-5; 7 nucleotides align to TRBD2. The CDR3 has 13 residues. V lost 6 bases and J lost 5; bases outside the gene matches: 6. The V gene's germline CDR1 is MNHNY and CDR2 SVGAGI (reference sequence). CDR3 sequence reads: CASSSGVGETQYF. The CDR3 bases are TGTGCCAGCAGCAGCGGGGTTGGCGAGACCCAGTACTTC.

A single count supports this clone. The chain combines TRBV4-3 with TRBJ1-1, with a tentative D call TRBD1 (5 bases). Germline values: CDR1 LGHNA, CDR2 YSLEER. The CDR3 runs to 15 residues. Trimming cost V 3 bases and J 4 bases, with 15 bases left between them. CDR3 protein: CASSQEGRPGTEAFF. The CDR3 DNA sequence: TGCGCCAGCAGCCAGGAGGGACGGCCGGGCACTGAAGCTTTCTTT.

This chain links TRBV4-1 with TRBJ2-7, with 15 bases matching TRBD2. The CDR3 consists of 17 residues. Germline V gene data show CDR1 as MGHRA and CDR2 as YSYEKL. V shed 3 bases, J shed 3 bases, and the junction held 6 bases outside the gene matches. The CDR3 here is CASSQTGLAGGLYEQYF. The CDR3 region has the DNA TGCGCCAGCAGCCAGACGGGACTAGCGGGAGGACTCTACGAGCAGTACTTC.

The chain employs TRBV4-1 and TRBJ1-4; possible D gene TRBD1, 5 bases. The CDR3 contains 18 residues. V lost 4 bases and J 2 bases, leaving 20 bases between the germline ends. The germline gives CDR1 MGHRA, CDR2 YSYEKL. The CDR3 nucleotides read TGCGCCAGCAGCCTGCGCCCGCTTCAGGGTTCGACTAATGAAAAACTGTTTTTT. This gives the protein CASSLRPLQGSTNEKLFF.

The rearrangement uses TRBV19 and TRBJ2-5, with 7 bases aligning to TRBD1. The J call may be incorrect, as the DNA end agrees better with TRBJ2-7. Germline-derived CDR1 and CDR2 are LNHDA and SQIVND (reference sequence). The CDR3 sequence is 14 residues long. This CDR3 reads CASSTGQFNYEQYF. The CDR3 DNA follows: TGTGCCAGTTCTACGGGACAGTTTAACTACGAGCAGTACTTC.

Concerning this clone: Since no conserved phenylalanine or tryptophan closes the CDR3, a read error is the likely cause. No DNA is shown, since the ends of the CDR3 on it are uncertain; the CDR3 is the one TCRdb lists. V and J are TRBV5-6 and TRBJ2-3; no DNA check was done on the table's D call, TRBD2. The CDR3 sequence runs 8 residues, both termini included. Per germline, CDR1 SGHDT and CDR2 YYEEEE. CDR3: CASSYEGG.

The chain recombines TRBV5-5 with TRBJ2-7; TRBD1 matches at 7 bases. This CDR3 contains 13 residues. The V and J ends lost 3 bases and 6 bases, in that order; junction bases with no gene match: 6. CDR1 is SGHKS and CDR2 is YYEKEE in the germline V gene (reference sequence). The CDR3 region has the DNA TGTGCCAGCAGCTCTATTCGGGACAGCGAGCAGTACTTC. Amino acids: CASSSIRDSEQYF.

The table lists this clone with a count of one. This chain joins TRBV30 and TRBJ2-5; no firm D call. The CDR3 contains 12 residues. Germline V CDR1 and CDR2: GTSNPN, SVGIG (reference sequence). V lost 2 bases to trimming and J lost 2 bases, with 6 bases between them. CDR3: CAWSSVQETQYF. The CDR3 bases are TGTGCCTGGAGTTCCGTTCAAGAGACCCAGTACTTC.

This clone showed up just once. The V and J genes are TRBV7-9 and TRBJ1-1; the match to TRBD1 covers 8 bases. Germline V gives CDR1 SEHNR, CDR2 FQNEAQ (reference sequence). V trimming: 4 bases; J trimming: 0 bases; junction bases outside the gene matches: 10. This CDR3 is built from 17 residues. The CDR3 spells CASSSGATGGVNTEAFF. The CDR3 region has the DNA TGTGCCAGCAGCTCAGGAGCCACAGGGGGAGTGAACACTGAAGCTTTCTTT.

This clone was counted a few times. The rearrangement links TRBV18 to TRBJ2-3, with TRBD2 identical over 13 bases. Per the germline V gene, CDR1 is KGHSH and CDR2 is LQKENI. Trimming at V came to 3 bases and at J to 3 bases, leaving 0 bases not matched to a gene. This CDR3 comprises 15 residues. CDR3 bases: TGTGCCAGCTCACCGGGACTAGCGGGAACAGATACGCAGTATTTT. Translation gives CASSPGLAGTDTQYF.

V usage is TRBV30 and J usage is TRBJ2-3; TRBD2 matches at 9 bases. The trim removed 4 bases at V and 3 bases at J, leaving 5 bases unmatched. The CDR3 runs to 14 residues. Per germline, CDR1 GTSNPN and CDR2 SVGIG (reference sequence). The CDR3 region is CAWKPSGRTDTQYF. For the CDR3, the DNA is TGTGCCTGGAAACCGAGCGGGAGGACAGATACGCAGTATTTT.

The chain combines TRBV10-3 with TRBJ2-5, with 8 bases fitting TRBD1. The CDR3 covers 12 residues. V lost 10 bases to trimming and J lost 4 bases; unmatched junction nucleotides: 5. Germline-derived CDR1 and CDR2 are ENHRY and SYGVKD. CDR3 amino acids: CATAGGGETQYF. The DNA of the CDR3 is TGTGCCACTGCAGGGGGCGGAGAGACCCAGTACTTC.

The J gene is TRBJ2-7, the V gene TRBV5-4; 9 bases line up with TRBD2. The ends lost 4 bases at V and 4 bases at J; junction bases unmatched: 12. The germline V gene has CDR1 SGHNT and CDR2 YYREEE (reference sequence). There are 16 residues in the CDR3. The CDR3, as DNA: TGTGCCAGCAGCCCCAGGGTAGCGGGGGTCTCTTACGAGCAGTACTTC. Translated: CASSPRVAGVSYEQYF.

The CDR3 DNA follows: TGTGCCAGCTCACCACCGGGGCGGAGCTCCTACAATGAGCAGTTCTTC. Translated, it gives CASSPPGRSSYNEQFF. The V call is TRBV18, the J call TRBJ2-1; weak D call: TRBD1 (5 bases). Looked up from germline, CDR1 is KGHSH and CDR2 is LQKENI. The CDR3 loop spans 16 amino acids. Trimming pared 0 bases from V and 0 bases from J, leaving 9 bases between.

This clone has more than one count but fewer than ten. The chain couples TRBV11-1 to TRBJ2-1; 10 bases are a match to TRBD1. CDR3 length: 15 residues. Looked up from germline, CDR1 is SGHAT and CDR2 is FQDESV (reference sequence). Trimming took 5 bases from V and 7 from J; bases not matched to a gene: 8. DNA of the CDR3: TGTGCCAGCAGCCCCCGACAGGGGGCGGGAAATGAGCAGTTCTTC. It is translated as CASSPRQGAGNEQFF. Combining the CDR3 with reference TRBV11-1 and TRBJ2-1 gives the whole variable domain EAEVAQSPRYKITEKSQAVAFWCDPISGHATLYWYRQILGQGPELLVQFQDESVVDDSQLPKDRFSAERLKGVDSTLKIQPAELGDSAMYLCASSPRQGAGNEQFFGPGTRLTVL.

With respect to this clone: An end of the junction differs from the germline gene, which may be a read error. The same CDR3 also results from other DNA sequences found in this sample. The chain recombines TRBV30 with TRBJ2-3, with 10 bases matching TRBD2. This CDR3 is built from 17 residues. CDR1 is GTSNPN, CDR2 SVGIG, per germline (reference sequence). CDR3 region: CAWSKSRTSGRTDTQYF. CDR3 bases: TGTGCCTGGAGTAAAAGTAGGACTAGCGGTCGCACGGATACGCAGTATTTT.

The J gene is TRBJ1-5, the V gene TRBV29-1, with 9 bases matching TRBD1. CDR1 and CDR2 (germline): SQVTM, ANQGSEA. This CDR3 contains 15 residues. J lost 7 bases, V lost 3 bases, and 10 bases had no gene match. The CDR3 DNA reads TGCAGCGTTGAGATATCACAGGGGGCATTACAGCCCCAGCATTTT. As protein: CSVEISQGALQPQHF.

This clone was observed a few times. This CDR3 is CASSPDRVATGELFF. Here the CDR3 DNA reads TGTGCCAGCAGCCCAGACAGGGTGGCGACCGGGGAGCTGTTTTTT. V usage is TRBV9 and J usage is TRBJ2-2, with TRBD1 matching 7 bases. CDR3 length equals 15 residues. V gave up 4 bases and J gave up 5 bases; unmatched junction bases: 8. CDR1 and CDR2 (germline): SGDLS, YYNGEE.

The chain links TRBV11-2 to TRBJ2-2; TRBD2 might be the D (5 bases). The CDR3 has 15 amino acids. The germline V gene encodes CDR1 SGHAT and CDR2 FQNNGV. Between the trimmed V and J ends, which lost 2 bases and 5 bases, there was a span of 12 bases. The CDR3 DNA sequence: TGTGCCAGCAGCTTACTAACGGGGAGAACCGGGGAGCTGTTTTTT. This translates into CASSLLTGRTGELFF.

V and J are TRBV13 and TRBJ1-3, with TRBD1 matching over 8 bases. This CDR3 contains 15 residues. Germline lookup yields CDR1 PRHDT and CDR2 FYEKMQ (reference sequence). The V gene end was trimmed by 5 bases and the J gene end by 3 bases; junction bases not matched to a gene: 6. CDR3 sequence reads: CASSVDRVGGNTIYF. CDR3 nucleotide sequence: TGTGCCAGCAGCGTGGACAGGGTAGGTGGAAACACCATATATTTT.

The rearrangement uses TRBV28 and TRBJ2-5, with 7 bases matching TRBD1. TRBJ2-7 matches the DNA end more closely, so the J call is doubtful. CDR3 size: 15 residues. Germline CDR1 and CDR2: MDHEN and SYDVKM. CDR3: CASSALRDSLNEQYF. DNA for the CDR3: TGTGCCAGCAGTGCCCTCCGGGACAGCCTCAACGAGCAGTACTTC.

The table lists this clone with a few counts. This chain connects TRBV4-3 to TRBJ1-4; 9 positions match TRBD1. CDR3 length: 16 residues. V lost 0 bases, J lost 8 bases, and 7 bases stayed unmatched. Per germline, CDR1 LGHNA and CDR2 YSLEER. The DNA of the CDR3 is TGCGCCAGCAGCCAAGACCGGGGGACAGGGTACGAAAAACTGTTTTTT. Residues: CASSQDRGTGYEKLFF.

This clone appeared a single time. CDR3 loop: CASSETGGVDTQYF. Here the CDR3 DNA reads TGTGCCAGCAGTGAGACGGGGGGCGTAGATACGCAGTATTTT. The chain is built from TRBV2 and TRBJ2-3; a possible D gene is TRBD2 (7 bases). V lost 3 bases and J 5 bases, leaving 12 bases between the germline ends. This CDR3 region has 14 residues. Germline V gene data show CDR1 as SNHLY and CDR2 as FYNNEI.

This chain joins TRBV5-5 and TRBJ1-1; D is undetermined. The CDR3 extends over 15 amino acids. Germline values: CDR1 SGHKS, CDR2 YYEKEE (reference sequence). Trimming stripped 7 bases from V and 0 bases from J, with 16 bases between. This CDR3 reads CASSLWIGLNTEAFF. CDR3 DNA sequence: TGTGCCAGCTCTCTCTGGATCGGGTTGAACACTGAAGCTTTCTTT. The entire variable domain, with the rest obtained from reference TRBV5-5 and TRBJ1-1, is as follows: DAGVTQSPTHLIKTRGQQVTLRCSPISGHKSVSWYQQVLGQGPQFIFQYYEKEERGRGNFPDRFSARQFPNYSSELNVNALLLGDSALYLCASSLWIGLNTEAFFGQGTRLTVV.

The rearrangement links TRBV19 to TRBJ1-4; D uncertain. Looked up from germline, CDR1 is LNHDA and CDR2 is SQIVND (reference sequence). The CDR3 contains 15 residues. With 5 bases removed from V and 2 bases from J, the gap between germline ends came to 12 bases. CDR3 amino acids: CASSPLAGTNEKLFF. In DNA, the CDR3 is TGTGCCAGTAGTCCCTTGGCGGGTACTAATGAAAAACTGTTTTTT.

This clone was detected once. The gene calls are TRBV28 and TRBJ1-1, with D hard to call. The germline V gene encodes CDR1 MDHEN and CDR2 SYDVKM. This CDR3 is built from 13 residues. With 10 bases removed from V and 7 bases from J, the gap between germline ends came to 19 bases. The CDR3 DNA sequence: TGTGCCACCACGGAGGTTCAGGTACGTGAAGCTTTCTTT. Protein: CATTEVQVREAFF.